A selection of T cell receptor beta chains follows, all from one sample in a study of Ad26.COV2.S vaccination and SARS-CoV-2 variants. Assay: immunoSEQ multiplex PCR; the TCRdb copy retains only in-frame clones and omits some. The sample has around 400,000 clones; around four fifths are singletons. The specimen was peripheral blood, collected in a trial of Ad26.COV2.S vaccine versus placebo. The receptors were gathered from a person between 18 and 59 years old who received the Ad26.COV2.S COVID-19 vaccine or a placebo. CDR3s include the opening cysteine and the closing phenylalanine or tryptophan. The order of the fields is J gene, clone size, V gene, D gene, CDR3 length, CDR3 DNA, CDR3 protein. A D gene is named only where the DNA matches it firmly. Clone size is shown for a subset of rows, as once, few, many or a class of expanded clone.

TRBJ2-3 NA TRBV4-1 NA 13 TGCGCCAGCAGCCACCCGGGGGCAGATACGCAGTATTTT CASSHPGADTQYF
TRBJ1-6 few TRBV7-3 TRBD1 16 TGTGCCAGCAGCTCCCGAGACAGGGGGTATAATTCACCCCTCCACTTT CASSSRDRGYNSPLHF
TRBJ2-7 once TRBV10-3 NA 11 TGTGCCATCAGTAGCGCCTACGAGCAGTACTTC CAISSAYEQYF
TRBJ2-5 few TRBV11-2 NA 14 TGTGCCAGCAGCCCGAGATCCTACCTAGAGACCCAGTACTTC CASSPRSYLETQYF
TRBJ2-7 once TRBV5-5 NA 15 TGTGCCAGCAGCTTGGAGGGCAGGGTGTACGTCGAGCAGTACTTC CASSLEGRVYVEQYF
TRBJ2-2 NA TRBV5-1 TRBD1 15 TGCGCCAGCAGCACCCGACAGGGGCCAAGCGGGGAGCTGTTTTTT CASSTRQGPSGELFF
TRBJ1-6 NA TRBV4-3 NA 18 TGCGCCAGCAGCCAAGATCCCCGAGACAGTGGCCCTTTTTCACCCCTCCACTTT CASSQDPRDSGPFSPLHF
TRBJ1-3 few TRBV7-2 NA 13 TGTGCCAGCAGCTTTGACTCTGGAAACACCATATATTTT CASSFDSGNTIYF
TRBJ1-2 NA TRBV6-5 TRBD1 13 TGTGCCAGCAGTTTAGGGGGCAGCTATGGCTACACCTTC CASSLGGSYGYTF
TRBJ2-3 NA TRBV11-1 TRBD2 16 TGTGCCAGCAGCTCGGGACTAGCGGGGCCCACAGATACGCAGTATTTT CASSSGLAGPTDTQYF
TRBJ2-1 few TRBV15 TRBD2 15 TGTGCCACCAGGAAGGGAGCGGGAGGAATCAATGAGCAGTTCTTC CATRKGAGGINEQFF
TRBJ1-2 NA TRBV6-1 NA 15 TGTGCCAGCAGTGATTCGGTCACTCTAGGTGGCGGCTACACCTTC CASSDSVTLGGGYTF
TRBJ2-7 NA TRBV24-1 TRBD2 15 TGTGCCACCAGTGGAGGGAGGGGTAGCTCCTACGAGCAGTACTTC CATSGGRGSSYEQYF
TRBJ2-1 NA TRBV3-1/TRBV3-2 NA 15 TGTGCCAGCAGCCTCCCCCTGTTAGGGTTGGGTGAGCAGTTCTTC CASSLPLLGLGEQFF
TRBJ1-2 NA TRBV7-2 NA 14 TGTGCCAGCAGCTCCCTGGGAGAATTCTATGGCTACACCTTC CASSSLGEFYGYTF
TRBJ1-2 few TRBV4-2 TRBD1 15 TGTGCCAGCAGCCTGAGGACAGGCACTAACTATGGCTACACCTTC CASSLRTGTNYGYTF
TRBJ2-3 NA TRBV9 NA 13 TGTGCCAGCAGCCCCCTCCTGACAGATACGCAGTATTTT CASSPLLTDTQYF
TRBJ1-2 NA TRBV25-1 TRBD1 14 TGTGCCAGCAGTCTCCAGACAGGGTATGGGGGCTACACCTTC CASSLQTGYGGYTF
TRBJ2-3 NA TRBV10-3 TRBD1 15 TGTGCCCTCGCCAGGGGGCCGGCTTCCACAGATACGCAGTATTTT CALARGPASTDTQYF
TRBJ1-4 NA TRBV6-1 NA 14 TGTGCCAGCAGAGAATCGGGGGGAAATGAAAAACTGTTTTTT CASRESGGNEKLFF
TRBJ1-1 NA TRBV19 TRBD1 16 TGTGCCAGTAGTATACGGACAGGGGGCATGAACACTGAAGCTTTCTTT CASSIRTGGMNTEAFF
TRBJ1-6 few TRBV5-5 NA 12 TGTGCCAGCAGCCTACCTAGGGGCACCCTCCACTTT CASSLPRGTLHF